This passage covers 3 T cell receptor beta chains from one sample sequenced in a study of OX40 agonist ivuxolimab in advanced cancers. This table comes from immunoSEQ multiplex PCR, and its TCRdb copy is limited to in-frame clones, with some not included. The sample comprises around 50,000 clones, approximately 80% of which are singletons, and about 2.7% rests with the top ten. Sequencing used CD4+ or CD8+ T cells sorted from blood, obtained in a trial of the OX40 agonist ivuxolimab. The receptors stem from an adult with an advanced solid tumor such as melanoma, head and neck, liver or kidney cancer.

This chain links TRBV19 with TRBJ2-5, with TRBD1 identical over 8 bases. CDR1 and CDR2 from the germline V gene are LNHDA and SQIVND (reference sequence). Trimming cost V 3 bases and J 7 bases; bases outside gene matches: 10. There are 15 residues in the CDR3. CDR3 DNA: TGTGCCAGTAGTATTAGCACTAGCACAGGGGGGACCCAGTACTTC. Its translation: CASSISTSTGGTQYF.

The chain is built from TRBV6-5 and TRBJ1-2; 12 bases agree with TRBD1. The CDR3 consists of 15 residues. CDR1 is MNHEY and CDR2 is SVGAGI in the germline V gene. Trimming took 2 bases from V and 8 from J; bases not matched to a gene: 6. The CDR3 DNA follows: TGTGCCAGCAGTTACGGGGGGACAGGGGGCGACGGCTACACCTTC. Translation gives CASSYGGTGGDGYTF.

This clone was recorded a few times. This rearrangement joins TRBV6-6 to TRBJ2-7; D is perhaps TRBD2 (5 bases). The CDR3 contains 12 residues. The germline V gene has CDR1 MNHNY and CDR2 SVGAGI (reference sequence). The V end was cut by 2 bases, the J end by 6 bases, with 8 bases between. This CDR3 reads CASSYGTSEQYF. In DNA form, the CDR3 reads TGTGCCAGCAGTTACGGAACTAGCGAGCAGTACTTC.